These 27 T cell receptor beta chains were sequenced from one sample in a study of blood T cell repertoires in COVID-19. TCRdb's table, derived via immunoSEQ multiplex PCR, lists solely in-frame clones and lacks some. Of 150,000 to 200,000 clones listed, roughly 80% are singletons. The sample consisted of peripheral blood. The receptors derive from a woman aged 80 or over with COVID-19, enrolled during active disease.

The gene calls are TRBV5-4 and TRBJ1-2; a weak D match, TRBD1 (5 bases). The CDR3 totals 12 residues. The ends were cut back, 4 bases at V and 7 bases at J, with 11 bases in the middle. Per germline, CDR1 SGHNT and CDR2 YYREEE (reference sequence). The CDR3 loop reads CASSQSGGGYTF. CDR3 DNA sequence: TGTGCCAGCAGCCAGTCGGGGGGTGGCTACACCTTC.

The chain combines TRBV5-5 with TRBJ1-6; D not certain. Deletions cut 0 bases from V and 3 bases from J, with 4 bases between. The CDR3 has 14 amino acids. CDR1 and CDR2 (germline): SGHKS, YYEKEE (reference sequence). The CDR3 bases are TGTGCCAGCAGCTTGGCAGGCTATAATTCACCCCTCCACTTT. This sequence encodes CASSLAGYNSPLHF.

The rearrangement uses TRBV19 and TRBJ2-6; 7 bases agree with TRBD2. The ends lost 6 bases at V and 4 bases at J; junction bases unmatched: 3. This CDR3 contains 14 residues. The germline V gene encodes CDR1 LNHDA and CDR2 SQIVND (reference sequence). The CDR3 coding sequence is TGTGCCAGTAGAAAGGGAGGGGGGGCCAACGTCCTGACTTTC. Translation: CASRKGGGANVLTF.

J is TRBJ1-4 and V is TRBV14; D is uncertain. CDR1 is SGHDN, CDR2 FVKESK, per germline. V was pared by 5 bases and J by 0 bases, with 7 bases between. There are 14 residues in the CDR3. Here the CDR3 DNA reads TGTGCCAGCAGCTTAATCTCAACTAATGAAAAACTGTTTTTT. Its protein product is CASSLISTNEKLFF.

The V and J genes are TRBV27 and TRBJ1-5; tentative D call: TRBD1 (6 bases). The germline V and J ends were trimmed by 5 bases and 6 bases, with 17 bases remaining between them. Germline V gene data show CDR1 as MNHEY and CDR2 as SMNVEV (reference sequence). The length of the CDR3 is 15 residues. CDR3 in DNA: TGTGCCAGCAGTCCTATACAGGGAGTTGGTCAGCCCCAGCATTTT. It translates to CASSPIQGVGQPQHF.

The chain joins TRBV6-5 to TRBJ1-5; D perhaps matches TRBD1 (6 bases). The ends were cut back, 7 bases at V and 3 bases at J, with 16 bases in the middle. CDR1 and CDR2 from the germline V gene are MNHEY and SVGAGI. This CDR3 has 15 amino acids. Written as DNA, the CDR3 is TGTGCCAGCACGGCAGGGGATTACTTCAATCAGCCCCAGCATTTT. Protein: CASTAGDYFNQPQHF.

The chain combines TRBV27 with TRBJ2-3; a weak D match, TRBD1 (6 bases). The CDR3 has 15 residues. V was cut by 5 bases and J by 5 bases, with 17 bases left in between. Per germline, CDR1 MNHEY and CDR2 SMNVEV (reference sequence). CDR3 protein: CASSPPGTLRDTQYF. The CDR3 nucleotides are TGTGCCAGCAGTCCGCCCGGGACACTAAGAGATACGCAGTATTTT.

V and J are TRBV27 and TRBJ2-1, with 9 bases that match TRBD2. The CDR3 is 16 residues long. The V gene's germline CDR1 is MNHEY and CDR2 SMNVEV (reference sequence). Trimming removed 6 bases from V and 4 bases from J; junction bases left unmatched: 10. The CDR3 region is CASSSRREGWYNEQFF. The CDR3 DNA reads as TGTGCCAGCAGCTCTCGGCGGGAGGGATGGTACAATGAGCAGTTCTTC.

This chain links TRBV1 with TRBJ2-3; the table's D call, TRBD1, has no DNA check behind it. TRBV1 is noted as a pseudogene. CDR3 length equals 17 residues. In DNA form, the CDR3 reads TGCACCAGCAGCCAAAATCAACCTGGGGCTACTACAGATACGCAGTATTTT. Protein: CTSSQNQPGATTDTQYF.

The chain recombines TRBV2 with TRBJ2-7, with 8 nucleotides matching TRBD2. CDR3 length equals 15 residues. Unmatched junction bases numbered 4, after V lost 3 bases and J lost 0 bases. The germline gives CDR1 SNHLY, CDR2 FYNNEI. This CDR3 reads CASSDARGVSYEQYF. In DNA form, the CDR3 reads TGTGCCAGCAGTGATGCGCGGGGGGTCTCCTACGAGCAGTACTTC.

The J gene is TRBJ2-3, the V gene TRBV28; 12 bases are shared with TRBD2. This CDR3 region has 16 residues. V was pared by 4 bases and J by 7 bases, with 9 bases of the junction left unmatched. Germline CDR1 reads MDHEN; CDR2 reads SYDVKM. CDR3 nucleotides: TGTGCCAGCAGTTCCCGGACTAGCGGGACGTTTAATACGCAGTATTTT. It encodes CASSSRTSGTFNTQYF.

J is TRBJ2-7 and V is TRBV9; possible D gene TRBD2, 6 bases. The V gene's germline CDR1 is SGDLS and CDR2 YYNGEE. V shed 2 bases and J shed 2 bases, with 14 bases lying between them. The CDR3 runs 15 residues. In nucleotides, the CDR3 is TGTGCCAGCAGCGTTTCTCCGGGAGAGACCTACGAGCAGTACTTC. Its translation is CASSVSPGETYEQYF.

J is TRBJ1-1 and V is TRBV7-9; 7 bases agree with TRBD1. Losses at the gene ends were 2 bases for V and 5 bases for J; bases not matched to a gene: 5. The CDR3 consists of 14 residues. Germline V CDR1 and CDR2: SEHNR, FQNEAQ (reference sequence). The CDR3 region is CASSLTGASTEAFF. Here the CDR3 DNA reads TGTGCCAGCAGCTTAACAGGGGCGAGTACTGAAGCTTTCTTT.

This chain joins TRBV24-1 and TRBJ1-2; D unresolved. The CDR3 is made up of 15 amino acids. The V end was cut by 0 bases, the J end by 3 bases, with 10 bases between. The germline gives CDR1 KGHDR, CDR2 SFDVKD. CDR3 sequence reads: CATSDLPGGYYGYTF. The CDR3 nucleotides are TGTGCCACCAGTGATTTGCCAGGTGGATACTATGGCTACACCTTC.

This clone has more than one count but fewer than ten. The chain couples TRBV6-5 to TRBJ2-1; perhaps TRBD2 as D (6 bases). Trimming stripped 2 bases from V and 8 bases from J, with 13 bases between. Germline CDR1 reads MNHEY; CDR2 reads SVGAGI. The CDR3 sequence is 14 residues long. CDR3 residues: CASSYGRENYEQFF. The DNA of the CDR3 is TGTGCCAGCAGTTACGGACGGGAGAACTATGAGCAGTTCTTC.

The chain joins TRBV30 to TRBJ1-3, with a possible D match to TRBD1 (6 bases). Germline V gives CDR1 GTSNPN, CDR2 SVGIG (reference sequence). Trimming stripped 1 base from V and 4 bases from J, with 14 bases between. This CDR3 contains 15 residues. The CDR3 nucleotides read TGTGCCTGGAGTGCCTTAACAGGGCACGGAAACACCATATATTTT. Protein product: CAWSALTGHGNTIYF.

This chain uses TRBV7-8 with TRBJ2-1, with TRBD2 identical over 9 bases. Looked up from germline, CDR1 is SGHVS and CDR2 is FQNEAQ. The CDR3 is made up of 14 amino acids. V was pared by 6 bases and J by 8 bases, with 8 bases of the junction left unmatched. CDR3 residues: CASSRREGIYEQFF. CDR3 DNA sequence: TGTGCCAGCAGTAGGCGGGAGGGGATCTATGAGCAGTTCTTC.

The chain uses TRBV10-3 and TRBJ1-1; a weak D match, TRBD1 (6 bases). Per the germline V gene, CDR1 is ENHRY and CDR2 is SYGVKD. The germline V and J ends were trimmed by 8 bases and 4 bases, with 14 bases remaining between them. This CDR3 is built from 13 residues. In nucleotides, the CDR3 is TGTGCCATCCGGGGGGGCGGGACCACTGAAGCTTTCTTT. As protein: CAIRGGGTTEAFF.

This clone was seen more than once but under ten times. The chain couples TRBV11-3 to TRBJ2-1, with a possible D match to TRBD2 (6 bases). V lost 1 base and J 3 bases, leaving 7 bases between the germline ends. Germline loops: CDR1 SGHNT, CDR2 YENEEA. The CDR3 covers 14 residues. In DNA, the CDR3 is TGTGCCAGCAGCTTAGGGGGGGACTACAATGAGCAGTTCTTC. Residues: CASSLGGDYNEQFF.

The V gene is TRBV7-9, the J gene TRBJ1-3, with D perhaps matching TRBD1 (6 bases). Germline lookup yields CDR1 SEHNR and CDR2 FQNEAQ (reference sequence). The CDR3 loop spans 15 amino acids. V was cut by 1 base and J by 4 bases, with 11 bases left in between. The CDR3 DNA is TGTGCCAGCAGCTTAGGACAGGTGGCGGGAAACACCATATATTTT. It translates to CASSLGQVAGNTIYF.

This clone was seen more than once but under ten times. This chain links TRBV28 with TRBJ2-2, with D hard to call. The V gene's germline CDR1 is MDHEN and CDR2 SYDVKM. The CDR3 is made up of 14 amino acids. Trimming took 5 bases from V and 0 from J, leaving 7 bases between them. CDR3 region: CASSVEANTGELFF. CDR3 DNA: TGTGCCAGCAGTGTCGAGGCGAACACCGGGGAGCTGTTTTTT.

J is TRBJ2-4 and V is TRBV5-4, with 9 nucleotides matching TRBD2. With V trimmed by 5 bases and J by 0 bases, 12 bases remained unmatched. CDR1 SGHNT and CDR2 YYREEE come from the germline V gene (reference sequence). The CDR3 is 18 residues long. The CDR3 sequence is CASSLVAGALIAKNIQYF. The CDR3 DNA is TGTGCCAGCAGTTTAGTAGCGGGGGCCTTAATAGCCAAAAACATTCAGTACTTC.

The chain is built from TRBV5-1 and TRBJ1-1; D is perhaps TRBD1 (6 bases). V shed 4 bases and J shed 3 bases, with 13 bases lying between them. Germline CDR1 SGHRS, CDR2 YFSETQ. This CDR3 has 14 amino acids. CDR3 sequence reads: CASSKRGGDTEAFF. Written as DNA, the CDR3 is TGCGCCAGCAGCAAAAGGGGGGGAGACACTGAAGCTTTCTTT.

The chain recombines TRBV28 with TRBJ2-2; 12 nucleotides align to TRBD2. V dropped 2 bases and J dropped 0; count of bases not matched to a gene: 4. The CDR3 consists of 18 residues. Germline-derived CDR1 and CDR2 are MDHEN and SYDVKM. In nucleotides, the CDR3 is TGTGCCAGCAGTTTAACTAGCGGGAGGTTCGCGAACACCGGGGAGCTGTTTTTT. It encodes CASSLTSGRFANTGELFF.

The V and J genes are TRBV10-3 and TRBJ2-3; 8 nucleotides agree with TRBD2. This CDR3 has 15 amino acids. From germline, CDR1 is ENHRY and CDR2 SYGVKD. The junction had 12 bases not matched to a gene; V was cut back by 11 bases and J by 2 bases. CDR3 sequence: CAARLDGGDTDTQYF. DNA for the CDR3: TGTGCCGCACGACTGGACGGGGGGGACACAGATACGCAGTATTTT.

J is TRBJ1-1 and V is TRBV6-2 or TRBV6-3; TRBD1 might be the D (5 bases). Germline CDR1 MNHEY, CDR2 SVGEGT. CDR3 length: 13 amino acids. V shed 5 bases and J shed 5 bases, with 12 bases lying between them. CDR3 loop: CASSQGGLTEAFF. The CDR3 region has the DNA TGTGCCAGCAGTCAGGGTGGGTTGACTGAAGCTTTCTTT.

This clone appeared many times. The CDR3 DNA is TGTGCCAGCAGCAGGGAGGGGGAGCAGTTCTTC. Translation: CASSREGEQFF. V usage is TRBV3-1 (or the pseudogene TRBV3-2) and J usage is TRBJ2-1; 7 bases line up with TRBD2. The CDR3 loop spans 11 amino acids. Germline V lookup: CDR1 LGHDT, CDR2 YNNKEL (reference sequence). Trimming took 5 bases from V and 10 from J; bases not matched to a gene: 2.